This is a list of T cell receptor beta chains from one sample in a study of radiotherapy plus CTLA-4 blockade in lung cancer. Sequenced by immunoSEQ multiplex PCR; TCRdb stores in-frame clones only, minus some. The sample has 75,000 to 100,000 clones, around nine tenths seen once. Material: peripheral blood, obtained from a patient treated with radiotherapy plus ipilimumab. These receptors came from a human donor with non-small cell lung cancer that progressed on radiotherapy plus ipilimumab. Each CDR3 is given with its conserved first and last residue. Fields, in order: CDR3 length, V gene, J gene, D gene, clone size, CDR3 DNA, CDR3 protein. D genes are given only for firm matches. Rows give clone size only sometimes, using once, few, many, or a class for an expanded clone.

cdr3_length: 16
v_call: TRBV15
j_call: TRBJ2-7
d_call: TRBD2
clone_size: -
cdr3_nt: TGTGCCACCAGCAGGGGTGCCGGGGGGGCAGTCTACGAGCAGTACTTC
cdr3_aa: CATSRGAGGAVYEQYF

cdr3_length: 17
v_call: TRBV30
j_call: TRBJ1-2
d_call: -
clone_size: -
cdr3_nt: TGTGCCTGGAAGGCGGTAGCCGGGCAGGGCGCGAACTATGGCTACACCTTC
cdr3_aa: CAWKAVAGQGANYGYTF

cdr3_length: 15
v_call: TRBV6-6
j_call: TRBJ2-1
d_call: TRBD2
clone_size: once
cdr3_nt: TGTGCCAGCACCCCGGGCGGGAGAGTTCACAATGAGCAGTTCTTC
cdr3_aa: CASTPGGRVHNEQFF

cdr3_length: 13
v_call: TRBV19
j_call: TRBJ2-7
d_call: TRBD1
clone_size: -
cdr3_nt: TGTGCCAGGGAGCCCAGGGGGAGTTACGAGCAGTACTTC
cdr3_aa: CAREPRGSYEQYF

cdr3_length: 13
v_call: TRBV9
j_call: TRBJ2-3
d_call: -
clone_size: -
cdr3_nt: TGTGCCAGCAGCGACCGGGTCACAGATACGCAGTATTTT
cdr3_aa: CASSDRVTDTQYF

cdr3_length: 16
v_call: TRBV2
j_call: TRBJ1-2
d_call: -
clone_size: -
cdr3_nt: TGTGCCAGCAGTGAAGCGCGCGGGGGGCTAGGGTATGGCTACACCTTC
cdr3_aa: CASSEARGGLGYGYTF

cdr3_length: 20
v_call: TRBV19
j_call: TRBJ2-3
d_call: TRBD2
clone_size: -
cdr3_nt: TGTGCCAGTAGTATAGGATCGACTAGCGGGGCCTTCGGGGGCACAGATACGCAGTATTTT
cdr3_aa: CASSIGSTSGAFGGTDTQYF

cdr3_length: 11
v_call: TRBV6-5
j_call: TRBJ2-1
d_call: -
clone_size: -
cdr3_nt: TGTGCCAGCAGCCAGTACAATGAGCAGTTCTTC
cdr3_aa: CASSQYNEQFF

cdr3_length: 15
v_call: TRBV25-1
j_call: TRBJ2-5
d_call: TRBD2
clone_size: -
cdr3_nt: TGTGCCAGCAGCCCGACTAGCGGACAGCAAGAGACCCAGTACTTC
cdr3_aa: CASSPTSGQQETQYF

cdr3_length: 14
v_call: TRBV9
j_call: TRBJ2-1
d_call: TRBD2
clone_size: -
cdr3_nt: TGTGCCAGCAGCGTAGCGGGAGGGCTTGGGGAGCAGTTCTTC
cdr3_aa: CASSVAGGLGEQFF

cdr3_length: 15
v_call: TRBV6-6
j_call: TRBJ1-5
d_call: TRBD1
clone_size: -
cdr3_nt: TGTGCCAGCACCCCCCCCGGGACAGACAATCAGCCCCAGCATTTT
cdr3_aa: CASTPPGTDNQPQHF

cdr3_length: 15
v_call: TRBV5-1
j_call: TRBJ2-3
d_call: TRBD2
clone_size: -
cdr3_nt: TGCGCCAGCAGCTTAGCGGGAGGTGTTACAGATACGCAGTATTTT
cdr3_aa: CASSLAGGVTDTQYF

cdr3_length: 11
v_call: TRBV2
j_call: TRBJ2-1
d_call: -
clone_size: -
cdr3_nt: TGTGCCAGTAGCGGCGAGAGCGAAACGTTCTTC
cdr3_aa: CASSGESETFF

cdr3_length: 17
v_call: TRBV4-2
j_call: TRBJ2-3
d_call: TRBD2
clone_size: -
cdr3_nt: TGTGCCAGCAGCCAAGAATGGGGCGGGAGTAGGGCAGATACGCAGTATTTT
cdr3_aa: CASSQEWGGSRADTQYF

cdr3_length: 14
v_call: TRBV19
j_call: TRBJ2-3
d_call: TRBD1
clone_size: once
cdr3_nt: TGTGCCACGTCGGACAGGATGCTCACAGATACGCAGTATTTT
cdr3_aa: CATSDRMLTDTQYF

cdr3_length: 13
v_call: TRBV6-6
j_call: TRBJ2-3
d_call: -
clone_size: -
cdr3_nt: TGTGCCAGCAGCCTCGGGCTGAGGGATACGCAGTATTTT
cdr3_aa: CASSLGLRDTQYF

cdr3_length: 13
v_call: TRBV5-1
j_call: TRBJ2-3
d_call: -
clone_size: -
cdr3_nt: TGCGCCAGCAACCATCCTGGCACAGATACGCAGTATTTT
cdr3_aa: CASNHPGTDTQYF

cdr3_length: 15
v_call: TRBV30
j_call: TRBJ2-1
d_call: -
clone_size: -
cdr3_nt: TGTGCCTGGAGTAGGGGGAGGGCCTCCTACAATGAGCAGTTCTTC
cdr3_aa: CAWSRGRASYNEQFF

cdr3_length: 19
v_call: TRBV5-6
j_call: TRBJ2-3
d_call: TRBD2
clone_size: -
cdr3_nt: TGTGCCAGCAGCTTAACCCTAGCGGGAGGCCGACAGGACACAGATACGCAGTATTTT
cdr3_aa: CASSLTLAGGRQDTDTQYF

cdr3_length: 14
v_call: TRBV7-2
j_call: TRBJ2-7
d_call: TRBD1
clone_size: -
cdr3_nt: TGTGCCAGCAGCAAGAGACAGGGCCCCTACGAGCAGTACTTC
cdr3_aa: CASSKRQGPYEQYF

cdr3_length: 16
v_call: TRBV2
j_call: TRBJ1-1
d_call: TRBD1
clone_size: -
cdr3_nt: TGTGCCAGCAGGGGTCTAGGACAGGGGCCGAACACTGAAGCTTTCTTT
cdr3_aa: CASRGLGQGPNTEAFF

cdr3_length: 14
v_call: TRBV9
j_call: TRBJ2-5
d_call: TRBD2
clone_size: -
cdr3_nt: TGTGCCAGCAGCCGTACCGGGAGGACAGAGACCCAGTACTTC
cdr3_aa: CASSRTGRTETQYF

cdr3_length: 14
v_call: TRBV6-6
j_call: TRBJ2-7
d_call: TRBD2
clone_size: -
cdr3_nt: TGTGCCAGCAGTCAAACTAGCGGGATGAACGAGCAGTACTTC
cdr3_aa: CASSQTSGMNEQYF

cdr3_length: 11
v_call: TRBV18
j_call: TRBJ2-5
d_call: -
clone_size: -
cdr3_nt: TGTGCCAGCTCATCCCAAGAGACCCAGTACTTC
cdr3_aa: CASSSQETQYF

cdr3_length: 17
v_call: TRBV6-1
j_call: TRBJ2-7
d_call: TRBD1
clone_size: -
cdr3_nt: TGTGCCAGCAGTGTACACAACCAGGACAGGGTTAACTACGAGCAGTACTTC
cdr3_aa: CASSVHNQDRVNYEQYF

cdr3_length: 13
v_call: TRBV10-3
j_call: TRBJ2-3
d_call: -
clone_size: few
cdr3_nt: TGTGCCATCAGTGACACCTCCACAGATACGCAGTATTTT
cdr3_aa: CAISDTSTDTQYF

cdr3_length: 13
v_call: TRBV19
j_call: TRBJ2-3
d_call: TRBD1
clone_size: -
cdr3_nt: TGTGCCAGTCGAACTACAGGGGGAGATACGCAGTATTTT
cdr3_aa: CASRTTGGDTQYF

cdr3_length: 16
v_call: TRBV5-1
j_call: TRBJ2-1
d_call: TRBD2
clone_size: -
cdr3_nt: TGCGCCAGCAGCCCCGGGGTGGGAGGGTCCTACAATGAGCAGTTCTTC
cdr3_aa: CASSPGVGGSYNEQFF

cdr3_length: 16
v_call: TRBV18
j_call: TRBJ1-2
d_call: -
clone_size: -
cdr3_nt: TGTGCCAGCTCACCGGCATTACAGGGAATCGTCGATGGCTACACCTTC
cdr3_aa: CASSPALQGIVDGYTF

cdr3_length: 13
v_call: TRBV18
j_call: TRBJ1-2
d_call: -
clone_size: -
cdr3_nt: TGTGCCAGCTCACCCGCCATCGACCATGGCTACACCTTC
cdr3_aa: CASSPAIDHGYTF

cdr3_length: 14
v_call: TRBV30
j_call: TRBJ1-1
d_call: -
clone_size: -
cdr3_nt: TGTGCCTGGACCTTACGGGGGGTCCGTGGCGGAGCTTTCTTT
cdr3_aa: CAWTLRGVRGGAFF

cdr3_length: 15
v_call: TRBV6-6
j_call: TRBJ2-2
d_call: -
clone_size: -
cdr3_nt: TGTGCCAGCACCTATCCTAGCCCGATGGGCCTTGAGCTGTTTTTT
cdr3_aa: CASTYPSPMGLELFF

cdr3_length: 15
v_call: TRBV4-2
j_call: TRBJ1-1
d_call: -
clone_size: -
cdr3_nt: TGTGCCAGCAGCCAAGAAGGGCGAGGGGGCACTGAAGCTTTCTTT
cdr3_aa: CASSQEGRGGTEAFF

cdr3_length: 13
v_call: TRBV7-3
j_call: TRBJ2-1
d_call: -
clone_size: -
cdr3_nt: TGTGCCAGCAGCTTAGCCCCGGCCAATGAGCAGTTCTTC
cdr3_aa: CASSLAPANEQFF

cdr3_length: 18
v_call: TRBV14
j_call: TRBJ2-6
d_call: -
clone_size: -
cdr3_nt: TGTGCCAGCAGTTCTTTATTGGGACGGAGCTCTGGGGCCAACGTCCTGACTTTC
cdr3_aa: CASSSLLGRSSGANVLTF

cdr3_length: 12
v_call: TRBV18
j_call: TRBJ2-5
d_call: -
clone_size: -
cdr3_nt: TGTGCCAGCTCCCCCGTCCAAGAGACCCAGTACTTC
cdr3_aa: CASSPVQETQYF

cdr3_length: 15
v_call: TRBV5-5
j_call: TRBJ2-4
d_call: -
clone_size: -
cdr3_nt: TGTGCCAGCAGCGCCAGTGAGGGGCTCAAAAACATTCAGTACTTC
cdr3_aa: CASSASEGLKNIQYF

cdr3_length: 15
v_call: TRBV5-1
j_call: TRBJ2-1
d_call: -
clone_size: -
cdr3_nt: TGCGCCAGCAGCTTGGAAGAGAGCTCCTACAATGAGCAGTTCTTC
cdr3_aa: CASSLEESSYNEQFF

cdr3_length: 17
v_call: TRBV9
j_call: TRBJ2-1
d_call: -
clone_size: -
cdr3_nt: TGTGCCAGCAGCCCGCAACGGGGGGCTCGAGGATACAATGAGCAGTTCTTC
cdr3_aa: CASSPQRGARGYNEQFF

cdr3_length: 14
v_call: TRBV7-3
j_call: TRBJ2-1
d_call: TRBD2
clone_size: -
cdr3_nt: TGTGCCAGCAGCCCCGCGGGAGGGGCGACGGAGCAGTTCTTC
cdr3_aa: CASSPAGGATEQFF

cdr3_length: 15
v_call: TRBV19
j_call: TRBJ1-5
d_call: -
clone_size: -
cdr3_nt: TGTGCCAGCAGATCCCAGACAGTCAACAATCAGCCCCAGCATTTT
cdr3_aa: CASRSQTVNNQPQHF

cdr3_length: 16
v_call: TRBV5-1
j_call: TRBJ2-7
d_call: TRBD1
clone_size: -
cdr3_nt: TGCGCCAGCAGCTTCGGCCTGACAGGGGGTGGCAACGAGCAGTACTTC
cdr3_aa: CASSFGLTGGGNEQYF

cdr3_length: 15
v_call: TRBV9
j_call: TRBJ1-3
d_call: -
clone_size: once
cdr3_nt: TGTGCCAGCAGCCCCACTTGGGACTCTGGAAACACCATATATTTT
cdr3_aa: CASSPTWDSGNTIYF

cdr3_length: 15
v_call: TRBV27
j_call: TRBJ1-1
d_call: -
clone_size: few
cdr3_nt: TGTGCCAGCAGTCCCTCGAGTGGGGGGATGACTGAAGCTTTCTTT
cdr3_aa: CASSPSSGGMTEAFF

cdr3_length: 15
v_call: TRBV2
j_call: TRBJ1-5
d_call: -
clone_size: -
cdr3_nt: TGTGCCAGCAAAGCCCGGACGGCTAGCAATCAGCCCCAGCATTTT
cdr3_aa: CASKARTASNQPQHF

cdr3_length: 15
v_call: TRBV5-1
j_call: TRBJ2-1
d_call: TRBD2
clone_size: -
cdr3_nt: TGCGCCAGCAGCTTGCGGCCTAGCGGGGGCAATGAGCAGTTCTTC
cdr3_aa: CASSLRPSGGNEQFF

cdr3_length: 13
v_call: TRBV2
j_call: TRBJ1-1
d_call: TRBD1
clone_size: -
cdr3_nt: TGTGCCAGCAGTACCGGGACAGTGATCGGAGCTTTCTTT
cdr3_aa: CASSTGTVIGAFF

cdr3_length: 17
v_call: TRBV5-1
j_call: TRBJ2-6
d_call: -
clone_size: few
cdr3_nt: TGCGCCAGCATGGAGCGGGACAGGTACTCTGGGGCCAACGTCCTGACTTTC
cdr3_aa: CASMERDRYSGANVLTF

cdr3_length: 17
v_call: TRBV9
j_call: TRBJ2-3
d_call: TRBD2
clone_size: -
cdr3_nt: TGTGCCAGCAGCGTAGACCTAGCGGGAGGCGTCAAGGATACGCAGTATTTT
cdr3_aa: CASSVDLAGGVKDTQYF

cdr3_length: 16
v_call: TRBV25-1
j_call: TRBJ2-2
d_call: -
clone_size: -
cdr3_nt: TGTGCCAGCAGTGTCCTCGGGACCGCGAACACCGGGGAGCTGTTTTTT
cdr3_aa: CASSVLGTANTGELFF

cdr3_length: 13
v_call: TRBV6-5
j_call: TRBJ2-2
d_call: -
clone_size: few
cdr3_nt: TGTGCCAGCAGTTATTCCCTTTTGGGGGAGCTGTTTTTT
cdr3_aa: CASSYSLLGELFF